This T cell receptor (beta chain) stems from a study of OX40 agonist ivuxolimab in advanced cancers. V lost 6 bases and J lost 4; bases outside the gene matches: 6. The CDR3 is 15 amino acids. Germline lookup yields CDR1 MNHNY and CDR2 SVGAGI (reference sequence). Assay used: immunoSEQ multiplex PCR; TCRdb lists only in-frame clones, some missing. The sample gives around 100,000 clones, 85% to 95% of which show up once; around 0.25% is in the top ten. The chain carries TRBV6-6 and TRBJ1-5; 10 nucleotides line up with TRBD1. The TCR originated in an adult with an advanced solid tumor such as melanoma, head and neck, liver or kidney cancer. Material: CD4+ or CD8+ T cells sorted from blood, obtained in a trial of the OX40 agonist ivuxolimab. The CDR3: CASRPSGQGNQPQHF. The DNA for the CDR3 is TGTGCCAGCAGACCCTCGGGACAGGGGAATCAGCCCCAGCATTTT.